This T cell receptor beta chain stems from a study of shared clonotypes between healthy human individuals (dated by TCRdb to 2020 to 2022). A note on the overall study: A few men and two women, aged 18 to 49 years, made up the cohort. For each donor, three plates each were used for CD4 naive and CD4 memory, two plates were used for CD8 naive, and one plate was used for CD8 memory. Between about 0.85 and 9.5 billion PBMCs per donor were obtained by leukapheresis. To estimate repertoire size and how much clonotype sharing occurs between individuals, the study deeply sequenced the blood TCR repertoires of several healthy adults. To increase sequencing depth and limit assay-specific biases, different laboratories used diverse techniques to prepare libraries and sequence TCR repertoires.

Comment on this clone: Its binding antigen is unknown. No per-base quality is available; no much larger clone lies one base away.

General conclusions and limits of the study: Because the study included only a small number of donors, the genetic and exposure-history diversity represented was limited. Compared with non-shared clonotypes, the clonotypes found in all four sorted-subset donors had higher generation probabilities. Pairwise subsampling indicated that sequencing depth was expected to affect the degree of clonotype sharing among donors. Only blood was sampled, and tissue TCR repertoires likely differ from those in blood. Roughly 5% of naive CD4, around 3.6% of naive CD8, around 2.3% of memory CD4, and 0.4% of memory CD8 clonotypes were shared across four donors. Naive subsets generally had larger estimated clonotype richness than memory subsets. Incomplete sequencing was indicated by rarefaction of sorted-subset datasets, despite the large sequencing depth.

The CDR3, from cysteine to phenylalanine, totals 13 residues. CDR3 DNA is the only sequence kept; it has 39 bases, read in frame from the first base. V drops 5 bases and J drops 5 bases, leaving 11 bases in between. As encoded in the germline V gene, CDR1 is SGHDT while CDR2 is YYEEEE. Healthy HIV-negative adults with no recently reported acute infections or vaccinations were included as donors. Only Caucasian adults living in Nashville, Tennessee, USA were represented among the donors. CD4+ T cells were enriched by magnetic negative selection; naive cells were then positively selected on CD45RA, and the negative fraction formed the memory subset. Blood was obtained by leukapheresis, after which PBMCs were separated by Ficoll-Histopaque density gradient centrifugation and cryopreserved in liquid nitrogen vapor phase. Analytical flow cytometry was used to check the purity and quantity of every magnetically sorted T cell population. Genomic DNA was isolated from each sorted fraction and quantified by UV absorbance on a Nanodrop 2000c.

Using the deep immunoSEQ assay, multiplex PCR amplified TCR CDR3 regions from genomic DNA. Genomic DNA extracted from each cell subset was distributed evenly over all wells of several immunoSEQ 96-well plates, and each plate served as one replicate. For sorted subsets, each replicate PCR was loaded with approximately 200 ng genomic DNA, equivalent to 30,000 to 35,000 T cell genomes. The purified libraries were quantified using a Qubit 3.0 fluorometer, sized with a Bioanalyzer 2100, and then quantified again using the KAPA Library Quantification kit. Each immunoSEQ 96-well plate was sequenced on its own single-read 150-cycle Illumina NextSeq 550 flow cell. In the authors' own workflow: Because only junctional sequences without quality scores were contained in the immunoSEQ output, filtering matching that applied to full-length reads could not be performed. To assign V/J genes and CDR3, sequences were annotated using PyIR, a Python wrapper for IgBLAST v1.9, with IMGT germline references. Reads were filtered out if the reads had weak V/J assignments (E-value above 1e-6), no CDR3, stop codons, out-of-frame junctions, or ambiguous translated residues. A V3J clonotype was defined by an identical inferred V gene, J gene, and CDR3 amino acid sequence. Percentage overlap between repertoires was calculated by dividing the number of shared unique clonotypes by the size of the smaller repertoire. Repertoire richness was assessed with RTK rarefaction, the Chao1 estimator, and Recon v2.1 estimates of unobserved clonotypes. Generation probabilities were computed with OLGA for all TCRbeta clonotypes obtained by the gDNA method from several donors. TCRdb stores this immuneACCESS table with in-frame sequences only. Part of the clones is absent; in the studies checked, under half of the shortfall reflects unresolved V genes, and no reason is known for the rest. V, J and clone size reflect that table, while D and trimming were determined from the DNA. This sample lists roughly 1,500,000 clones; 98% to 99% were detected once. 0.36% of the sample is held by the ten biggest clonotypes.

The V and J genes are TRBV5-6 and TRBJ2-4; the D segment cannot be called with confidence. The clonotype originates from a man younger than 40 in good health. The sequencing sample was made of naive CD4+ T cells sorted from blood. The cell subset or site label, read with the paper, signifies: CD45RA+ positively selected. The CDR3 here reads CASSSESQNIQYF. In nucleotide form, the sequence is TGTGCCAGCAGTTCGGAGTCCCAAAACATTCAGTACTTC.